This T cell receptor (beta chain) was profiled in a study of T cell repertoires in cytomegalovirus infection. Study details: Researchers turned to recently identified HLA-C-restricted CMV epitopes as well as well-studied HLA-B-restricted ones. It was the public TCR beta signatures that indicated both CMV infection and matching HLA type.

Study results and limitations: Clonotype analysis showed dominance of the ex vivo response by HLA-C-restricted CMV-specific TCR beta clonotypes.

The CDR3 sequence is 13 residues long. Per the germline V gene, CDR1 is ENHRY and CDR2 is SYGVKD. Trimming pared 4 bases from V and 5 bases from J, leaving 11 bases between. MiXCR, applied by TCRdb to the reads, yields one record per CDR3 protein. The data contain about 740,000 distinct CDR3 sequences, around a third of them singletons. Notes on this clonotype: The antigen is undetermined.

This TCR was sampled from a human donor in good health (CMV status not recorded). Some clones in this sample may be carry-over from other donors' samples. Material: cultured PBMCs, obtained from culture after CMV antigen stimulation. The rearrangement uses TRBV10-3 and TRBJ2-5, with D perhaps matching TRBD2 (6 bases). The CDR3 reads CAISVEGGETQYF. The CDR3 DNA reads TGTGCCATCAGTGTGGAGGGAGGCGAGACCCAGTACTTC.